Following are 23 T cell receptor beta chains from one sample sequenced in a study of monozygotic twins with inflammatory bowel disease. No DNA is given; TCRdb re-called the 5' RACE reads and lists each CDR3 protein once. The sample totals 300,000 to 350,000 distinct CDR3 sequences. The sample comprised blood. Receptor source: a human donor with ulcerative colitis or Crohn's disease, or a healthy co-twin of an affected twin (not recorded which).

This CDR3 is CSVKTSGSSYEQYF. V and J are TRBV29-1 and TRBJ2-7; TCRdb designates TRBD2, a call that cannot be tested without DNA. Germline lookup yields CDR1 SQVTM and CDR2 ANQGSEA. This CDR3 comprises 14 residues.

The chain couples TRBV27 to TRBJ1-1; TCRdb proposes TRBD1, but this gene call is untestable without DNA. Looked up from germline, CDR1 is MNHEY and CDR2 is SMNVEV (reference sequence). The length of the CDR3 is 16 residues. This CDR3 reads CASSLTWAGGETEAFF.

The chain uses TRBV4-1 and TRBJ2-1; TCRdb's D call, TRBD1, is unchecked because there is no DNA. Germline CDR1 and CDR2: MGHRA and YSYEKL. CDR3 size: 16 residues. The CDR3 protein is CASSQDSGGYSYSEFF.

This chain uses TRBV4-3 with TRBJ2-7; there is no DNA to check the TCRdb D call of TRBD1. The V gene's germline CDR1 is LGHNA and CDR2 YSLEER. The CDR3 is 13 amino acids. The CDR3 sequence: CASSQRTGNEQYF.

This chain joins TRBV4-1 and TRBJ2-2; there is no DNA to check the TCRdb D call of TRBD1. The CDR3 has 17 amino acids. Germline values: CDR1 MGHRA, CDR2 YSYEKL. This chain's CDR3 is CASSQSGAGGNTGELFF.

V and J are TRBV6-5 and TRBJ2-2; TCRdb proposes TRBD1, but this gene call is untestable without DNA. Germline lookup yields CDR1 MNHEY and CDR2 SVGAGI. This CDR3 region has 19 residues. CDR3 residues: CASSYLSSGVAGVTGELFF.

V and J are TRBV5-1 and TRBJ2-2; TCRdb gives TRBD1 as the D gene, but with no DNA this cannot be confirmed. The length of the CDR3 is 15 residues. Germline V CDR1 and CDR2: SGHRS, YFSETQ. CDR3: CASSLQGEDTGELFF.

The genes are TRBV5-1 and TRBJ2-1; TCRdb lists TRBD2, though no DNA is available to test this call. Germline CDR1 SGHRS, CDR2 YFSETQ. The CDR3 is 16 residues long. The CDR3 here is CASSPRTSGSSYEQFF.

The J gene is TRBJ1-1, the V gene TRBV30. This CDR3 contains 13 residues. Per the germline V gene, CDR1 is GTSNPN and CDR2 is SVGIG (reference sequence). The CDR3 region is CAWQWGPNTEAFF. The full variable domain, in which reference TRBV30 and TRBJ1-1 provide the parts outside the CDR3, is SQTIHQWPATLVQPVGSPLSLECTVEGTSNPNLYWYRQAAGRGLQLLFYSVGIGQISSEVPQNLSASRPQDRQFILSSKKLLLSDSGFYLCAWQWGPNTEAFFGQGTRLTVV.

The chain couples TRBV12-3 or TRBV12-4 to TRBJ1-2; TCRdb calls TRBD1, which cannot be checked without DNA. CDR3 length: 13 amino acids. The CDR3 loop is CASSRQTNYGYTF.

The V call is TRBV6-5, the J call TRBJ1-1. The V gene's germline CDR1 is MNHEY and CDR2 SVGAGI. The CDR3 loop spans 14 amino acids. The CDR3 is CASSYSNANTEAFF.

The chain joins TRBV30 to TRBJ1-1; the TCRdb call, TRBD1, lacks DNA for checking. Germline values: CDR1 GTSNPN, CDR2 SVGIG (reference sequence). The CDR3 has 14 residues. The CDR3: CAWRITGGNTEAFF. The full variable domain, completed using reference TRBV30 and TRBJ1-1, is SQTIHQWPATLVQPVGSPLSLECTVEGTSNPNLYWYRQAAGRGLQLLFYSVGIGQISSEVPQNLSASRPQDRQFILSSKKLLLSDSGFYLCAWRITGGNTEAFFGQGTRLTVV.

CDR3: CASSRLDSQETQYF. V usage is TRBV12-3 or TRBV12-4 and J usage is TRBJ2-5; the D call from TCRdb, TRBD1, cannot be confirmed without DNA. CDR3 length: 14 amino acids.

The rearrangement links TRBV2 to TRBJ2-5; the D gene TCRdb calls, TRBD1, cannot be checked with no DNA. The CDR3 is 15 amino acids. CDR1 is SNHLY, CDR2 FYNNEI, per germline. CDR3 sequence: CASGGRGSEGETQYF.

The chain is built from TRBV7-9 and TRBJ2-7. CDR1 is SEHNR and CDR2 is FQNEAQ in the germline V gene (reference sequence). The length of the CDR3 is 14 residues. The CDR3 sequence is CASSPREVPYEQNF.

The chain has TRBV20-1 and TRBJ2-5; TCRdb outputs TRBD2, but without DNA this stays unchecked. The germline V gene has CDR1 DFQATT and CDR2 SNEGSKA (reference sequence). This CDR3 spans 11 amino acids. CDR3 protein: CSLAGRETQYF.

V is TRBV7-2 and J is TRBJ1-3. Germline CDR1 reads SGHTA; CDR2 reads FQGNSA. This CDR3 has 14 residues. The CDR3 sequence: CASSLGRLGNTIYF.

The chain couples TRBV5-1 to TRBJ1-4; with no DNA, the TCRdb D assignment of TRBD1 cannot be verified. The CDR3 extends over 14 amino acids. Germline CDR1 reads SGHRS; CDR2 reads YFSETQ. The CDR3 is CASSLTGMQEKLFF.

V and J are TRBV20-1 and TRBJ2-7; TCRdb designates TRBD1, a call that cannot be tested without DNA. This CDR3 spans 12 amino acids. Germline V gene lookup returns CDR1 DFQATT and CDR2 SNEGSKA (reference sequence). The CDR3 loop is CSAGTENRQQYF.

The rearrangement links TRBV5-1 to TRBJ2-5; the TCRdb D gene call, TRBD1, has no DNA to confirm it. This CDR3 is 15 amino acids long. CDR1 is SGHRS and CDR2 is YFSETQ in the germline V gene. The CDR3: CASSLDSGTGGEKYF.

The chain uses TRBV11-2 and TRBJ2-3; TCRdb outputs TRBD2, but without DNA this stays unchecked. The germline gives CDR1 SGHAT, CDR2 FQNNGV. The CDR3 spans 15 residues. This CDR3 reads CASSLAVGVADTQYF. Filled out from reference TRBV11-2 and TRBJ2-3, the complete variable domain reads EAGVAQSPRYKIIEKRQSVAFWCNPISGHATLYWYQQILGQGPKLLIQFQNNGVVDDSQLPKDRFSAERLKGVDSTLKIQPAKLEDSAVYLCASSLAVGVADTQYFGPGTRLTVL.

The chain links TRBV12-3 or TRBV12-4 to TRBJ2-5; the TRBD1 assignment by TCRdb is unverifiable without DNA. The CDR3 contains 15 residues. The chain's CDR3 is CASSFVLGLQETQYF.

V and J are TRBV7-2 and TRBJ2-6; TCRdb picks TRBD1, but there is no DNA to check that call. CDR1 SGHTA and CDR2 FQGNSA come from the germline V gene. The CDR3 covers 20 residues. This CDR3 reads CASSRYPRGLSASGANVLTF.